The 25 T cell receptor beta chains presented below share a single source sample, sequenced in a study of blood T cell repertoires in COVID-19. TCRdb's copy holds only in-frame clones and misses some; the assay was immunoSEQ multiplex PCR. The sample yields fewer than 350,000 clones, roughly 90% seen once. Sequenced: peripheral blood. The receptors were gathered from a woman in her twenties or thirties with COVID-19, enrolled during active disease.

The rearrangement joins TRBV5-4 to TRBJ1-1, with D uncertain. V was clipped by 5 bases and J by 4 bases, with 12 bases between them. Per the germline V gene, CDR1 is SGHNT and CDR2 is YYREEE (reference sequence). The CDR3 runs 13 residues. The CDR3 spells CASSSTPSTEAFF. CDR3 in DNA: TGTGCCAGCAGTTCCACCCCGAGCACTGAAGCTTTCTTT. Complete variable domain (other parts from reference TRBV5-4 and TRBJ1-1): ETGVTQSPTHLIKTRGQQVTLRCSSQSGHNTVSWYQQALGQGPQFIFQYYREEENGRGNFPPRFSGLQFPNYSSELNVNALELDDSALYLCASSSTPSTEAFFGQGTRLTVV.

This chain uses TRBV20-1 with TRBJ1-1, with D maybe TRBD1 (5 bases). This CDR3 comprises 14 residues. V was pared by 3 bases and J by 1 base, with 12 bases between. Germline V gene sequence: CDR1 DFQATT, CDR2 SNEGSKA (reference sequence). The CDR3 loop is CSASDTTGNTEAFF. CDR3 sequence (DNA): TGCAGTGCTAGTGATACCACAGGGAACACTGAAGCTTTCTTT.

As concerns this clone: One junction end disagrees with the germline gene, perhaps due to a read error. The chain is built from TRBV9 and TRBJ2-1; 10 bases map to TRBD2. CDR3 length: 14 amino acids. The germline gives CDR1 SGDLS, CDR2 YYNGEE. CDR3 sequence (DNA): TGTGCCAGCAGCGTAGCAGGTTTGGAGCGGGGGGGTGTCTTC. Amino acid sequence: CASSVAGLERGGVF.

The chain has TRBV30 and TRBJ1-4; 7 nucleotides agree with TRBD1. Germline-derived CDR1 and CDR2 are GTSNPN and SVGIG (reference sequence). The CDR3 is 13 amino acids. Germline trimming cut 4 bases from V and 8 bases from J; bases unmatched to any gene: 7. The CDR3 nucleotides read TGTGCCTGGAAGAGGGGGCAGTGGGAAAAACTGTTTTTT. Amino acid sequence: CAWKRGQWEKLFF.

This clone has only a few counts. The chain couples TRBV11-2 to TRBJ2-5; 8 nucleotides agree with TRBD1. Germline V gene data show CDR1 as SGHAT and CDR2 as FQNNGV. The CDR3 spans 15 residues. J lost 3 bases, V lost 3 bases, and 6 bases had no gene match. CDR3 in DNA: TGTGCCAGCAGCTTCCCCGGGACAGGCAAAGAGACCCAGTACTTC. The encoded protein is CASSFPGTGKETQYF.

The sample holds one count of this clone. The V and J genes are TRBV7-9 and TRBJ1-1, with D unclear. The germline V gene has CDR1 SEHNR and CDR2 FQNEAQ (reference sequence). The CDR3 has 13 residues. Trimming shortened V by 0 bases and J by 6 bases, and 8 bases separated the two germline ends. The CDR3 sequence: CASSLAVWPEAFF. The CDR3 nucleotides are TGTGCCAGCAGCTTAGCCGTCTGGCCTGAAGCTTTCTTT.

CDR3 coding DNA: TGTGCCAGCAGCTTTGGCGGGGGGACGAACACCGGGGAGCTGTTTTTT. Protein sequence: CASSFGGGTNTGELFF. V is TRBV5-4 and J is TRBJ2-2, with 8 bases fitting TRBD2. Germline V CDR1 and CDR2: SGHNT, YYREEE (reference sequence). J lost 0 bases, V lost 2 bases, and 3 bases had no gene match. The CDR3 sequence is 16 residues long.

There are many counts of this clone. This sequence joins TRBV5-1 and TRBJ2-7; 7 bases are a match to TRBD1. J gave up 4 bases and V 4 bases, and 8 bases lay outside the gene matches. Germline CDR1 SGHRS, CDR2 YFSETQ. CDR3 length equals 14 residues. For the CDR3, the DNA is TGCGCCAGCAGCCTCCTTCCGGGACAGTACGAGCAGTACTTC. The encoded protein is CASSLLPGQYEQYF.

The chain combines TRBV3-1 (or the pseudogene TRBV3-2) with TRBJ2-7; possible D gene TRBD2, 5 bases. CDR1 and CDR2 (germline): LGHDT, YNNKEL (reference sequence). The CDR3 covers 15 residues. V was cut by 5 bases and J by 1 base, with 15 bases left in between. CDR3 residues: CASSSGLHPSYEQYF. CDR3 bases: TGTGCCAGCAGCTCTGGACTTCATCCTTCCTACGAGCAGTACTTC.

The chain uses TRBV27 and TRBJ1-1; D possibly corresponds to TRBD1 (5 bases). Germline V gene data show CDR1 as MNHEY and CDR2 as SMNVEV (reference sequence). CDR3 length: 13 amino acids. V lost 6 bases and J lost 4, with 12 bases in between. The CDR3 DNA sequence: TGTGCCAGCAGCCGAGGGGAGGCCACTGAAGCTTTCTTT. Translating it yields CASSRGEATEAFF.

The chain employs TRBV30 and TRBJ1-1; D gene uncertain. This CDR3 has 14 residues. V shed 0 bases and J shed 3 bases, with 11 bases lying between them. CDR1 is GTSNPN and CDR2 is SVGIG in the germline V gene (reference sequence). In DNA, the CDR3 is TGTGCCTGGAGTGTCACCTATGGAGACACTGAAGCTTTCTTT. Translation: CAWSVTYGDTEAFF. The full variable domain, with the rest looked up from reference TRBV30 and TRBJ1-1, is SQTIHQWPATLVQPVGSPLSLECTVEGTSNPNLYWYRQAAGRGLQLLFYSVGIGQISSEVPQNLSASRPQDRQFILSSKKLLLSDSGFYLCAWSVTYGDTEAFFGQGTRLTVV.

This rearrangement joins TRBV5-4 to TRBJ1-2; 8 bases are a match to TRBD1. This CDR3 is built from 13 residues. Looked up from germline, CDR1 is SGHNT and CDR2 is YYREEE (reference sequence). The V gene end was trimmed by 3 bases and the J gene end by 8 bases; junction bases not matched to a gene: 6. CDR3 amino acids: CASSSKQGEGYTF. The CDR3 region has the DNA TGTGCCAGCAGCTCCAAACAGGGGGAAGGCTACACCTTC. Combining the CDR3 with reference TRBV5-4 and TRBJ1-2 gives the whole variable domain ETGVTQSPTHLIKTRGQQVTLRCSSQSGHNTVSWYQQALGQGPQFIFQYYREEENGRGNFPPRFSGLQFPNYSSELNVNALELDDSALYLCASSSKQGEGYTFGSGTRLTVV.

V and J are TRBV7-6 and TRBJ2-1; 7 nucleotides line up with TRBD2. CDR3 length: 16 residues. Germline CDR1 and CDR2: SGHVS and FNYEAQ. V trimming: 3 bases; J trimming: 6 bases; junction bases outside the gene matches: 11. DNA for the CDR3: TGTGCCAGCAGCTTGTTCTGGGGGGGGTACGGCAATGAGCAGTTCTTC. It translates to CASSLFWGGYGNEQFF.

This clone was seen more than once but under ten times. This chain uses TRBV19 with TRBJ1-1; 10 positions agree with TRBD1. Germline CDR1 LNHDA, CDR2 SQIVND (reference sequence). The CDR3 totals 15 residues. Trimming took 6 bases from V and 0 from J; bases not matched to a gene: 4. CDR3 sequence (DNA): TGTGCCAGTAGGAGACAGGGGGCGATGAACACTGAAGCTTTCTTT. It codes for CASRRQGAMNTEAFF.

J is TRBJ1-1 and V is TRBV5-1; 11 bases fit TRBD1. Germline trimming cut 4 bases from V and 5 bases from J; bases unmatched to any gene: 16. Germline V gene lookup returns CDR1 SGHRS and CDR2 YFSETQ. CDR3 length equals 18 residues. The CDR3 DNA is TGCGCCAGCAGCCCACTAGGACAGGGGGCGAATGTTTTGACTGAAGCTTTCTTT. Amino acids: CASSPLGQGANVLTEAFF. The full variable domain, completed using reference TRBV5-1 and TRBJ1-1, is KAGVTQTPRYLIKTRGQQVTLSCSPISGHRSVSWYQQTPGQGLQFLFEYFSETQRNKGNFPGRFSGRQFSNSRSEMNVSTLELGDSALYLCASSPLGQGANVLTEAFFGQGTRLTVV.

V is TRBV16 and J is TRBJ2-5; 9 nucleotides agree with TRBD2. There are 15 residues in the CDR3. The V gene end was trimmed by 0 bases and the J gene end by 4 bases; junction bases not matched to a gene: 3. Germline V gives CDR1 KGHSY, CDR2 FQNENV. The CDR3 reads CASSQSSGSAETQYF. DNA of the CDR3: TGTGCCAGCAGCCAATCTAGCGGGAGCGCAGAGACCCAGTACTTC.

The V call is TRBV2, the J call TRBJ2-7, with TRBD1 matching 8 bases. Losses at the gene ends were 6 bases for V and 7 bases for J; bases not matched to a gene: 8. The V gene's germline CDR1 is SNHLY and CDR2 FYNNEI. The CDR3 extends over 13 amino acids. The CDR3 is CASRADRAGEQYF. CDR3 in DNA: TGTGCCAGCAGGGCGGACAGGGCAGGGGAGCAGTACTTC.

The V call is TRBV5-6, the J call TRBJ2-7, with 12 bases aligning to TRBD1. This CDR3 spans 17 amino acids. CDR1 and CDR2 from the germline V gene are SGHDT and YYEEEE. V dropped 4 bases and J dropped 4; count of bases not matched to a gene: 12. The DNA of the CDR3 is TGTGCCAGCAGCCGGTTGGGACAGGGGGCCCGCTCATACGAGCAGTACTTC. It translates to CASSRLGQGARSYEQYF.

The chain carries TRBV27 and TRBJ2-7; maybe TRBD2 (5 bases). This CDR3 spans 13 amino acids. The germline V gene encodes CDR1 MNHEY and CDR2 SMNVEV (reference sequence). V lost 4 bases to trimming and J lost 2 bases, with 9 bases between them. CDR3 residues: CASSSGITYEQYF. CDR3 in DNA: TGTGCCAGCAGTTCGGGGATTACCTACGAGCAGTACTTC.

The count of this clone is one. The CDR3 DNA follows: TGTGCCAGCTCACTAGCCCTTTACAATGAGCAGTTCTTC. It is translated as CASSLALYNEQFF. The J gene is TRBJ2-1, the V gene TRBV18; no definite D call. V was clipped by 4 bases and J by 4 bases, with 8 bases between them. Germline lookup yields CDR1 KGHSH and CDR2 LQKENI. The CDR3 covers 13 residues.

J is TRBJ2-3 and V is TRBV5-4; D is undetermined. The V end lost 5 bases, the J end lost 3 bases, and 13 bases lay between the germline ends. CDR1 is SGHNT and CDR2 is YYREEE in the germline V gene (reference sequence). This CDR3 is 14 amino acids long. The CDR3 nucleotides are TGTGCCAGCAGTTCATTAGTCGGGACAGATACGCAGTATTTT. Translated, it gives CASSSLVGTDTQYF.

With regard to this clone: Compared with germline, one end of the junction differs, possibly owing to a read error. J is TRBJ2-7 and V is TRBV7-6, with TRBD2 matching 10 bases. The V gene's germline CDR1 is SGHVS and CDR2 FNYEAQ. The CDR3 sequence is 17 residues long. CDR3 sequence: CASSVDPGTSVSHEQYF. Written as DNA, the CDR3 is TGTGCCAGCAGCGTAGATCCCGGGACTAGCGTCTCCCACGAGCAGTACTTC.

The gene calls are TRBV28 and TRBJ1-2, with D possibly being TRBD1 (6 bases). The V and J ends lost 5 bases and 3 bases respectively, with 19 bases between them. The CDR3 runs 16 residues. Germline loops: CDR1 MDHEN, CDR2 SYDVKM. The CDR3 DNA sequence: TGTGCCAGCAGTGCCCCAGCAGGGGCAGGATACTATGGCTACACCTTC. Protein product: CASSAPAGAGYYGYTF.

This chain connects TRBV15 to TRBJ2-5, with 7 nucleotides matching TRBD2. Germline V gene lookup returns CDR1 LNHNV and CDR2 YYDKDF (reference sequence). V trimming: 0 bases; J trimming: 4 bases; junction bases outside the gene matches: 5. The length of the CDR3 is 15 residues. CDR3 sequence: CATSRDPSSGETQYF. The CDR3 coding sequence is TGTGCCACCAGCAGAGATCCATCTAGCGGAGAGACCCAGTACTTC.

The CDR3 DNA reads TGTGCCAGCAGGGAGGAGGGCACAGATACGCAGTATTTT. Its protein is CASREEGTDTQYF. The J gene is TRBJ2-3, the V gene TRBV2; tentatively, D is TRBD2 (5 bases). CDR1 SNHLY and CDR2 FYNNEI come from the germline V gene. The ends were cut back, 6 bases at V and 1 base at J, with 8 bases in the middle. This CDR3 has 13 amino acids.